This T cell receptor beta chain is drawn from a study of blood T cell repertoires in COVID-19. In the study overall: The samples span acute and convalescent COVID-19 from the United States, Italy and Spain. PBMCs, B-cell-depleted T cells, or T cells were the source of the cDNA or gDNA that made up the material.

Per the study methods: Amplification from reference gene primers served as the basis for estimated nucleated cell counts. The data were produced by immunoSEQ multiplex PCR, yet TCRdb's version contains in-frame clones alone and is incomplete. V and J calls and clone size are those listed in that table; D and trimming were worked out from the DNA. The sample lists 28,000 or so clones; about 91% were seen once. The sample was peripheral blood. The TCR comes from a human donor with active COVID-19. The donor label of this sample is uncertain.

In DNA, the CDR3 is TGTGCCAGCAGTTTATCCCTAGCGGGATTCTACGAGCAGTACTTC. Translated: CASSLSLAGFYEQYF. V and J are TRBV27 and TRBJ2-7, with 9 bases identical to TRBD2. V gave up 0 bases and J gave up 3 bases; unmatched junction bases: 3. Per the germline V gene, CDR1 is MNHEY and CDR2 is SMNVEV (reference sequence). The CDR3 contains 15 residues.